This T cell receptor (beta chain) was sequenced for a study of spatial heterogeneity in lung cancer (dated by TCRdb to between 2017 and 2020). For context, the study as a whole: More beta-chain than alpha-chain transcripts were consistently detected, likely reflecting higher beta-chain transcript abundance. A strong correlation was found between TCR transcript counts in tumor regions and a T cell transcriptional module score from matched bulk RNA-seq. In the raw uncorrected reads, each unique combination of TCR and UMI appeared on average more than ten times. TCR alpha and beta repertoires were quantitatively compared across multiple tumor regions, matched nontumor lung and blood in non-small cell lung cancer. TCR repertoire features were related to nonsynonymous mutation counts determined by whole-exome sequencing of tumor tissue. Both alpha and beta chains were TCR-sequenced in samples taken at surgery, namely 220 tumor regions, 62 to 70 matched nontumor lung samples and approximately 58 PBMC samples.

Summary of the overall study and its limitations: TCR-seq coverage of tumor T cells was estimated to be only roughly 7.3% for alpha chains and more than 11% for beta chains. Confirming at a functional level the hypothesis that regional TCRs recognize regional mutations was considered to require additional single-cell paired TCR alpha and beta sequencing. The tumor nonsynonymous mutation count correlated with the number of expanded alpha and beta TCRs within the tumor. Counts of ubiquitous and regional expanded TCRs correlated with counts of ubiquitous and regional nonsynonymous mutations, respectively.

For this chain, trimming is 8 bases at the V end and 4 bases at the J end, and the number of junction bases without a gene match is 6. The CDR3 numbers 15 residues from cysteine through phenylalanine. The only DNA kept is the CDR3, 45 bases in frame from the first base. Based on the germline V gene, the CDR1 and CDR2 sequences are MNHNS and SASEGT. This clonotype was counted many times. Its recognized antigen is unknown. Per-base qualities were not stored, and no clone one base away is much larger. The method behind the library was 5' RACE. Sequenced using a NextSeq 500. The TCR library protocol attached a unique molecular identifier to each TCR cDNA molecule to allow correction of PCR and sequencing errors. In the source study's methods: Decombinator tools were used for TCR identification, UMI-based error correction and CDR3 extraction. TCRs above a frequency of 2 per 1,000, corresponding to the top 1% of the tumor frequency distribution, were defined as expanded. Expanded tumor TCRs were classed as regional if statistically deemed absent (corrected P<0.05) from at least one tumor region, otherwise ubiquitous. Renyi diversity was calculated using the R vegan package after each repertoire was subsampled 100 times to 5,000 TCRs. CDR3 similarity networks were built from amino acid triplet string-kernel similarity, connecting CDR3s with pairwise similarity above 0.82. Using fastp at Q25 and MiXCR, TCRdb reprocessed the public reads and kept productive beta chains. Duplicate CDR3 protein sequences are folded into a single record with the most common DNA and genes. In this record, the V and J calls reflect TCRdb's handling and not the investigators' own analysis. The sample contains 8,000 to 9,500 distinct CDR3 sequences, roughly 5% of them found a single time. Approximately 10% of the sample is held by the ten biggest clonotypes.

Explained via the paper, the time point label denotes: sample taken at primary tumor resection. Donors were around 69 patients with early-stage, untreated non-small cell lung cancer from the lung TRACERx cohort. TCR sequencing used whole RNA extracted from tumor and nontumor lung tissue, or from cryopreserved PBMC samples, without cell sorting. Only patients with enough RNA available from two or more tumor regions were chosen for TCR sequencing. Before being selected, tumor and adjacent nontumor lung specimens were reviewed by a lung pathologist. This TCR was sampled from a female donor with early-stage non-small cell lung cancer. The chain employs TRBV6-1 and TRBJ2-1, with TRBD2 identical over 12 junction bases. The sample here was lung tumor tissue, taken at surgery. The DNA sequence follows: TGTGCCAGCGGCAAAACTAGCGGGAGGTACAATGAGCAGTTCTTC. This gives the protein CASGKTSGRYNEQFF.